This TCR beta chain was retrieved from a study of T-cell reconstitution after alpha-beta-depleted transplantation in children. V trimming: 8 bases; J trimming: 0 bases; junction bases outside the gene matches: 6. The CDR3 has 14 residues. Per the germline V gene, CDR1 is MGHDK and CDR2 is SYGVNS. Using unique molecular identifiers, the investigators prepared the TCRbeta library. TCRdb re-called the PCR reads through MiXCR, storing one row per CDR3 protein. Here the sample spans hundreds of thousands of distinct CDR3 sequences, 10% to 15% being singletons. This clonotype has more than one count but fewer than ten.

The starting material was PBMCs, mostly from graft donor cells, obtained 360 days after TCRalphabeta/CD19-depleted stem cell transplant. The chain links TRBV25-1 to TRBJ2-7; TRBD1 aligns across 8 bases. The clonotype originates from a male patient aged 10-17 years who had a stem cell transplant for acute myeloid leukemia, so the T cells may come from the graft donor. The DNA for the CDR3 is TGTGCCAGCCCAGCCGGGACAGGCTCCTACGAGCAGTACTTC. The encoded protein is CASPAGTGSYEQYF.